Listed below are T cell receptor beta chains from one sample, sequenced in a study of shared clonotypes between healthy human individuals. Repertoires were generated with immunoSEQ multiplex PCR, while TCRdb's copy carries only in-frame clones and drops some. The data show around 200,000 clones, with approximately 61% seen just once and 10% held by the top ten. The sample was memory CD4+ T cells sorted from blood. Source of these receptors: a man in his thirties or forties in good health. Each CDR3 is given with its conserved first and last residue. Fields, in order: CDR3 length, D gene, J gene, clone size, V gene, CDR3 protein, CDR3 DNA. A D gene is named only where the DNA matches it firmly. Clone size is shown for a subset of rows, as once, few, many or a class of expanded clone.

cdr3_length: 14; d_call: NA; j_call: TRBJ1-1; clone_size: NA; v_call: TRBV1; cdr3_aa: CTSSQVMGNTEAFF; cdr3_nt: TGCACCAGCAGCCAAGTCATGGGAAACACTGAAGCTTTCTTT
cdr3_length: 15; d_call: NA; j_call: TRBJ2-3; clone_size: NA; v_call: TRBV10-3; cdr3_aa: CAIRRGRSPTDTQYF; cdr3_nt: TGTGCCATCAGGAGAGGGAGGAGTCCCACAGATACGCAGTATTTT
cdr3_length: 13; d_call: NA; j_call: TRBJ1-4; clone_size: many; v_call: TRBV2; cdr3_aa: CASSDLRGEKLFF; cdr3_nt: TGTGCCAGCAGTGATCTTCGCGGGGAAAAACTGTTTTTT
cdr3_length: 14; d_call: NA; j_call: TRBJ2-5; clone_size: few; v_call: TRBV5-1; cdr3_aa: CASSPGHAQETQYF; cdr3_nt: TGCGCCAGCAGCCCCGGTCACGCCCAAGAGACCCAGTACTTC
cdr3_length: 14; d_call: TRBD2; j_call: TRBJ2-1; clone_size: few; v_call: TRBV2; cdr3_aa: CASTPGLAVIEQFF; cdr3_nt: TGTGCCAGCACCCCGGGACTAGCTGTGATTGAGCAGTTCTTC
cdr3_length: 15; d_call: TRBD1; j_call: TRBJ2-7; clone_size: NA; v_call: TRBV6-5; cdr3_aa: CASSYRDRGAYEQYF; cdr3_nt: TGTGCCAGCAGTTACCGAGACAGGGGAGCCTACGAGCAGTACTTC
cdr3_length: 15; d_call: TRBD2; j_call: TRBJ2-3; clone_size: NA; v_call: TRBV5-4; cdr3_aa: CASSFGGAGTDTQYF; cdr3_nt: TGTGCCAGCAGCTTCGGGGGGGCGGGGACAGATACGCAGTATTTT
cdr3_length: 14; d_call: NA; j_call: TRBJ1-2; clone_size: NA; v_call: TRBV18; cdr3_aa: CASSPATGIYGYTF; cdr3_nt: TGTGCCAGCTCACCAGCAACAGGGATTTATGGCTACACCTTC
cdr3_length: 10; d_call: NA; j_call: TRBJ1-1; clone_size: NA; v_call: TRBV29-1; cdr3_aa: CSVAGYEAFF; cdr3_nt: TGCAGCGTTGCGGGATATGAAGCTTTCTTT
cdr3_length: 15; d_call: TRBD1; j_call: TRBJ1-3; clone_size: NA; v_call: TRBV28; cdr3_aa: CASSPPGQSGNTIYF; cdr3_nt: TGTGCCAGCAGCCCTCCGGGACAGTCTGGAAACACCATATATTTT
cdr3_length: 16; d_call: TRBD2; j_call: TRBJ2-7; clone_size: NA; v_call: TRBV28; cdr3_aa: CASSLLAGDRPYEQYF; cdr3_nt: TGTGCCAGCAGTTTACTAGCGGGAGACCGGCCCTACGAGCAGTACTTC
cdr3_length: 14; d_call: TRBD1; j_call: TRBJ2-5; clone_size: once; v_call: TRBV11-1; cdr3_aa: CASSLNRGQETQYF; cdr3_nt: TGTGCCAGCAGCCTAAACAGGGGGCAGGAGACCCAGTACTTC
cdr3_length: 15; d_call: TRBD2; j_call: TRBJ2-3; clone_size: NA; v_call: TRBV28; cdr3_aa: CASSFRTSIADTQYF; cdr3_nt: TGTGCCAGCAGTTTTAGGACTAGCATAGCAGATACGCAGTATTTT
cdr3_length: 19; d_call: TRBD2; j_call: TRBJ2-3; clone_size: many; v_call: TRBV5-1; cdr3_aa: CASSRIGLAGTDSTDTQYF; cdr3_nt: TGCGCCAGCAGCCGAATTGGACTAGCGGGCACCGATAGCACAGATACGCAGTATTTT
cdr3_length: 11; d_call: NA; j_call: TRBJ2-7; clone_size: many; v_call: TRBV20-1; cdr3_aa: CSARDIYEQYF; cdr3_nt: TGCAGTGCTAGAGATATCTACGAGCAGTACTTC
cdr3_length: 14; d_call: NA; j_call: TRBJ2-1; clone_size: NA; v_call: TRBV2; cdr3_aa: CASRLGGGHNEQFF; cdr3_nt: TGTGCCAGCAGGTTAGGGGGGGGTCACAATGAGCAGTTCTTC
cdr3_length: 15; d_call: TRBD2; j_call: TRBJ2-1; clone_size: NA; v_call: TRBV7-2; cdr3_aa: CASSLVSGRLDEQFF; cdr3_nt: TGTGCCAGCAGCTTAGTCAGCGGGAGATTGGATGAGCAGTTCTTC
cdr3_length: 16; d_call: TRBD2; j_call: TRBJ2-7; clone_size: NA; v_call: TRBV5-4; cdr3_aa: CASSSGLAGPTYEQYF; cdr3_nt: TGTGCCAGCAGCTCGGGACTAGCGGGACCCACCTACGAGCAGTACTTC
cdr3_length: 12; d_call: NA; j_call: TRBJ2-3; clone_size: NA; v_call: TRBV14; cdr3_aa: CASSHLPYTQYF; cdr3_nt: TGTGCCAGCAGCCATCTCCCGTACACGCAGTATTTT
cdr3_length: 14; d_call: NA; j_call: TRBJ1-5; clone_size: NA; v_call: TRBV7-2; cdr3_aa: CASSLGDTDQPQHF; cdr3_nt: TGTGCCAGCAGCTTAGGGGACACCGATCAGCCCCAGCATTTT
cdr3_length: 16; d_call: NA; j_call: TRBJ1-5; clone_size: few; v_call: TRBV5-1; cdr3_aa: CASSPGFGQNNQPQHF; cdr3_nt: TGCGCCAGCAGCCCCGGATTCGGACAGAACAATCAGCCCCAGCATTTT
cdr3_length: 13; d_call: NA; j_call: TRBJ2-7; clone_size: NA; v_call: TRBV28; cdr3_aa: CASREPGVREQYF; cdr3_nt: TGTGCCAGCAGAGAGCCGGGAGTACGCGAGCAGTACTTC
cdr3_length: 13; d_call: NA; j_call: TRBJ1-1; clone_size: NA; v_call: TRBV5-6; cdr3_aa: CASRPRGGTEAFF; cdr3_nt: TGTGCCAGCAGGCCCAGGGGAGGCACTGAAGCTTTCTTT
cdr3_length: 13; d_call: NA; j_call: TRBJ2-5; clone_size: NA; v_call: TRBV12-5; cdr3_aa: CASGPDSLRTQYF; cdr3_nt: TGTGCTAGTGGGCCGGACAGCCTGAGGACCCAGTACTTC
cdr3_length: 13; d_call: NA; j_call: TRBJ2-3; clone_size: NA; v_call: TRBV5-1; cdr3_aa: CASSLGGTDTQYF; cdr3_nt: TGCGCCAGCAGCTTGGGGGGGACAGATACGCAGTATTTT
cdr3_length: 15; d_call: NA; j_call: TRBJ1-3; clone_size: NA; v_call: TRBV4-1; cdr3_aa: CASSQEQGSGNTIYF; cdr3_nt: TGCGCCAGCAGCCAAGAGCAGGGCTCGGGAAACACCATATATTTT
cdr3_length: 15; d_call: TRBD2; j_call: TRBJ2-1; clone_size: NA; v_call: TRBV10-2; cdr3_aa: CASRRTSGIYNEQFF; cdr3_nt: TGCGCCAGCAGGAGGACTAGCGGAATCTACAATGAGCAGTTCTTC
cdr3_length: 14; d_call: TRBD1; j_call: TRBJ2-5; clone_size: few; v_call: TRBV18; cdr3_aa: CASSLSGGAETQYF; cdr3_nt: TGTGCCAGCTCACTCTCAGGGGGCGCAGAGACCCAGTACTTC
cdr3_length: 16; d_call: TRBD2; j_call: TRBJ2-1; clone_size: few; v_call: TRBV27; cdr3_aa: CASSLEGVAGGNEQFF; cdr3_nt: TGTGCCAGCAGTTTGGAGGGGGTAGCGGGAGGCAATGAGCAGTTCTTC
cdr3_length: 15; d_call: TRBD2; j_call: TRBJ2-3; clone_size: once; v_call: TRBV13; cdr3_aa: CASSLAGGSTDTQYF; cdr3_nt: TGTGCCAGCAGCTTAGCGGGAGGGTCCACAGATACGCAGTATTTT
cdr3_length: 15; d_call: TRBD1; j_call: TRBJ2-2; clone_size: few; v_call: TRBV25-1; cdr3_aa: CASSAGTGNTGELFF; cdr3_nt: TGTGCCAGCAGTGCAGGGACAGGGAACACCGGGGAGCTGTTTTTT
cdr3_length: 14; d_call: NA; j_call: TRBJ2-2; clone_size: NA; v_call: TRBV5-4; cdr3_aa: CASSEKENTGELFF; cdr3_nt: TGTGCCAGCAGCGAGAAGGAAAACACCGGGGAGCTGTTTTTT
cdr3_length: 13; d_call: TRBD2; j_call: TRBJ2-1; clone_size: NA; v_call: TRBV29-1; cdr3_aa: CSVGTSMGNEQFF; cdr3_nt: TGCAGCGTGGGGACTAGCATGGGCAATGAGCAGTTCTTC